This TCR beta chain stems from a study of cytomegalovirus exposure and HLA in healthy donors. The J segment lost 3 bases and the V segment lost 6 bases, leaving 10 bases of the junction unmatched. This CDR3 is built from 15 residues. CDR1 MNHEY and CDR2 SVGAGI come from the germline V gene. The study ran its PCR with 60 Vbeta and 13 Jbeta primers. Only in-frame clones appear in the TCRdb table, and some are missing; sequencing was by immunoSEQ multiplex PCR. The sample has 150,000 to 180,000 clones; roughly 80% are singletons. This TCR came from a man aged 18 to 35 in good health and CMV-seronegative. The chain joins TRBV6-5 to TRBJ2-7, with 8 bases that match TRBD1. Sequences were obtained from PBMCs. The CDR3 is CASSPTGETLYEQYF. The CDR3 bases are TGTGCCAGCAGCCCGACAGGGGAGACCCTCTACGAGCAGTACTTC.